This T cell receptor (beta chain) was identified during a study of blood T cell repertoires in COVID-19. The length of the CDR3 is 14 residues. With V trimmed by 5 bases and J by 8 bases, 12 bases remained unmatched. The V gene's germline CDR1 is SGHDT and CDR2 YYEEEE. In the source study's methods: Amplification of reference gene primers was used by the study to estimate nucleated cell counts. Measured with immunoSEQ multiplex PCR; TCRdb has only the in-frame clones, and not every one. That table furnishes V, J and clone size, whereas the DNA furnished D and trimming. This table holds approximately 81,000 clones, roughly four fifths found once.

The V gene is TRBV5-6, the J gene TRBJ1-2; the match to TRBD1 covers 7 bases. The sequencing input was peripheral blood. The sequence came from a human donor in a cohort sampled during active COVID-19. In nucleotides, the CDR3 is TGTGCCAGCAGTTCTGACAGGGCCTCCTTCGGCTACACCTTC. Translation: CASSSDRASFGYTF.